This T cell receptor (beta chain) was sequenced for a study of T-cell memory formation after mild COVID-19. General study results and limits: Certain responding clones were present in pre-infection memory, suggesting participation of cross-reactive memory.

Germline V lookup: CDR1 DFQATT, CDR2 SNEGSKA (reference sequence). V was trimmed by 6 bases and J by 1 base, leaving 12 bases between them. This CDR3 has 13 amino acids. Of note for this clonotype: Its cognate antigen is unknown.

TCRdb reprocessed the 5' RACE reads via MiXCR and lists one record per CDR3 protein. The table lists approximately 390,000 distinct CDR3 sequences, roughly 15% of them singletons, with 20% to 25% in the top ten. J is TRBJ2-5 and V is TRBV20-1; possible D gene TRBD1, 6 bases. The sequence derives from a man between 18 and 29 years old who had mild COVID-19 (a few samples of this study predate the infection). Cell type and time point are not known. Material: PBMCs or a T cell subset sorted from them (not recorded which). CDR3 sequence reads: CSAEQGVQETQYF. The CDR3 DNA sequence: TGCAGTGCGGAACAGGGAGTCCAAGAGACCCAGTACTTC.